This T cell receptor beta chain was identified during a study of blood T cell repertoires in COVID-19. Study context: Samples of COVID-19 (acute and convalescent) were obtained from the United States, Italy and Spain. Sources were T cells, B-cell-depleted T cells, or PBMCs; the material itself was cDNA or gDNA.

Of note for this clone: The sample holds other DNA sequences that translate to the same CDR3.

As originally analysed: Estimated nucleated cell counts came from reference gene primer amplification. Generated by immunoSEQ multiplex PCR, the TCRdb table keeps only in-frame clones and is missing some. V, J and clone size are taken as reported in that table, and D and trimming were inferred from the DNA itself. The sample has about 190,000 clones, approximately 78% seen once; the top ten hold 2.5% to 3%. The V segment lost 4 bases and the J segment 3 bases; nucleotides outside the gene matches: 4. Germline loops: CDR1 SGHRS, CDR2 YFSETQ. This CDR3 contains 14 residues. Material: peripheral blood. The chain links TRBV5-1 to TRBJ2-1; 7 bases are a match to TRBD1. The receptor's source is a woman aged 80 or over with active or convalescent COVID-19. CDR3 DNA: TGCGCCAGCAGCCAGGGGGACAGCTACAATGAGCAGTTCTTC. Translating it yields CASSQGDSYNEQFF. Full variable domain (remainder filled in from reference TRBV5-1 and TRBJ2-1): KAGVTQTPRYLIKTRGQQVTLSCSPISGHRSVSWYQQTPGQGLQFLFEYFSETQRNKGNFPGRFSGRQFSNSRSEMNVSTLELGDSALYLCASSQGDSYNEQFFGPGTRLTVL.